This T cell receptor beta chain was captured by sequencing in a study of cytomegalovirus exposure and HLA in healthy donors. Study outcomes and limitations: In the analysis, some V segments, TRBV6-2 and TRBV6-3 included, were excluded as indistinguishable. Roughly uniform depth of sequencing across donors was assumed in presence/absence analyses. Confirmation was obtained in vitro that three CMV-associated chains are specific for CMV antigens.

Donors likely had unrecorded immune exposures despite being nominally healthy when sampled. V was pared by 3 bases and J by 3 bases, with 6 bases of the junction left unmatched. Germline CDR1 reads SEHNR; CDR2 reads FQNEAQ (reference sequence). CDR3 length: 15 residues. The primer mix had 60 Vbeta and 13 Jbeta primers. Only in-frame clones appear in the TCRdb table, and some are missing; sequencing was by immunoSEQ multiplex PCR. The sample has 200,000 to 250,000 clones, approximately 84% seen once. Note on this clone: Its antigen is unknown.

This sequence was found in a woman aged 40 to 50 in good health and CMV-seronegative. The V gene is TRBV7-9, the J gene TRBJ2-5; 8 positions match TRBD2. The sequenced material came from PBMCs. CDR3 DNA: TGTGCCAGCAGCTTTAGTCGGGGGGGCGAAGAGACCCAGTACTTC. Protein: CASSFSRGGEETQYF.